The clone carrying this TCR beta chain was observed once. 13 Jbeta primers and 60 Vbeta primers were used for the PCR. Sequencing used immunoSEQ multiplex PCR; TCRdb keeps in-frame clones, though not all of them. Among around 130,000 clones listed, about three quarters were seen once. V was cut by 4 bases and J by 3 bases, with 14 bases left in between. This CDR3 spans 15 amino acids. Germline values: CDR1 SGDLS, CDR2 YYNGEE. These data are taken from a study of cytomegalovirus exposure and HLA in healthy donors. This clonotype originated in a woman aged 55-75 years in good health and CMV-seropositive. This chain links TRBV9 with TRBJ1-5; D is possibly TRBD1 (5 bases). Sequencing input: PBMCs. This CDR3 is CASSPLGGDNQPQHF. In DNA form, the CDR3 reads TGTGCCAGCAGCCCGTTGGGAGGGGACAATCAGCCCCAGCATTTT.